The T cell receptor (beta chain) described here comes from a study of cytomegalovirus exposure and HLA in healthy donors. PCR employed 60 Vbeta and 13 Jbeta primers. Clones were sequenced by immunoSEQ multiplex PCR, and TCRdb holds only the in-frame ones, with some missing. This table has roughly 100,000 clones, about four fifths appearing once. Germline V gene lookup returns CDR1 SGHRS and CDR2 YFSETQ. The CDR3 loop spans 14 amino acids. V shed 5 bases and J shed 4 bases, with 15 bases lying between them. Each donor was nominally healthy when sampled (though unrecorded immune exposures were likely). The chain carries TRBV5-1 and TRBJ1-1, with D perhaps TRBD1 (5 bases). The sequenced material came from PBMCs. This sequence was found in a female donor in good health and CMV-seropositive. The chain's CDR3 is CASSANWGVTEAFF. In DNA form, the CDR3 reads TGCGCCAGCAGTGCGAATTGGGGGGTCACTGAAGCTTTCTTT.